One sample yielded the 25 T cell receptor beta chains listed below, sequenced in a study of cytomegalovirus exposure and HLA in healthy donors. Use of 60 Vbeta and 13 Jbeta primers characterized the PCR. TCRdb keeps only in-frame clones here, not all; method: immunoSEQ multiplex PCR. Found here are about 200,000 clones, roughly 80% of them singletons; the top ten hold around 2.8%. Input material: PBMCs. Receptor source: a man under 40 in good health and CMV-seronegative.

J is TRBJ2-3 and V is TRBV14; TRBD2 is a possible D gene (5 bases). Germline V gene sequence: CDR1 SGHDN, CDR2 FVKESK. V dropped 1 base and J dropped 2 bases, with 22 bases sitting between them. This CDR3 region has 19 residues. The CDR3 reads CASSQALPRADLSTDTQYF. The CDR3 bases are TGTGCCAGCAGCCAAGCTCTCCCCCGGGCGGACTTATCCACAGATACGCAGTATTTT.

J is TRBJ1-4 and V is TRBV4-1; 9 bases fit TRBD1. Germline V gene data show CDR1 as MGHRA and CDR2 as YSYEKL. The CDR3 runs to 16 residues. The J segment lost 0 bases and the V segment lost 4 bases, leaving 3 bases of the junction unmatched. This chain's CDR3 is CASSLGQGTTNEKLFF. CDR3 nucleotide sequence: TGCGCCAGCAGCCTTGGACAGGGGACAACTAATGAAAAACTGTTTTTT.

In DNA form, the CDR3 reads TGCGCCAGCAGCCCAGCCGGGACAGGGGAAAACACCATATATTTT. It translates to CASSPAGTGENTIYF. J is TRBJ1-3 and V is TRBV4-3; 10 bases are a match to TRBD1. The CDR3 length is 15 residues. Germline V lookup: CDR1 LGHNA, CDR2 YSLEER. Trimming cost V 4 bases and J 6 bases; bases outside gene matches: 6.

The chain couples TRBV4-3 to TRBJ1-2; tentative D call: TRBD1 (6 bases). This CDR3 comprises 15 residues. The germline V gene has CDR1 LGHNA and CDR2 YSLEER. Trimming shortened V by 0 bases and J by 3 bases, and 11 bases separated the two germline ends. CDR3 DNA sequence: TGCGCCAGCAGCCAAGATGAAGGGGGTGACTATGGCTACACCTTC. This sequence encodes CASSQDEGGDYGYTF.

This rearrangement joins TRBV5-4 to TRBJ2-5, with 11 positions matching TRBD2. Losses at the gene ends were 1 base for V and 4 bases for J; bases not matched to a gene: 6. CDR3 length: 16 amino acids. Germline CDR1 and CDR2: SGHNT and YYREEE (reference sequence). Here the CDR3 reads CASSLILAGAGETQYF. As DNA, the CDR3 is TGTGCCAGCAGCTTGATACTAGCGGGGGCGGGAGAGACCCAGTACTTC.

The genes are TRBV2 and TRBJ2-3; D gene unclear. Germline values: CDR1 SNHLY, CDR2 FYNNEI. V lost 2 bases and J lost 4, with 4 bases in between. The CDR3 totals 12 residues. The CDR3 DNA is TGTGCCAGCAGTGAATGGCCAGATACGCAGTATTTT. Translated, it gives CASSEWPDTQYF.

In DNA, the CDR3 is TGTGCCAGTAGTATAGGGGACAGCAATTCACCCCTCCACTTT. As protein: CASSIGDSNSPLHF. This chain uses TRBV19 with TRBJ1-6; the match to TRBD1 covers 7 bases. Germline lookup yields CDR1 LNHDA and CDR2 SQIVND (reference sequence). With 1 base clipped from V and 7 bases from J, the junction kept 1 base outside the gene matches. There are 14 residues in the CDR3. Based on the CDR3 plus reference TRBV19 and TRBJ1-6, the full variable domain is DGGITQSPKYLFRKEGQNVTLSCEQNLNHDAMYWYRQDPGQGLRLIYYSQIVNDFQKGDIAEGYSVSREKKESFPLTVTSAQKNPTAFYLCASSIGDSNSPLHFGNGTRLTVT.

The chain uses TRBV7-8 and TRBJ1-2; 10 bases fit TRBD1. From germline, CDR1 is SGHVS and CDR2 FQNEAQ. J was trimmed by 4 bases and V by 6 bases; bases with no gene match: 8. CDR3 length equals 15 residues. In DNA, the CDR3 is TGTGCCAGCAGGGGACAGGGGTCGGAGTCCTATGGCTACACCTTC. Translating gives CASRGQGSESYGYTF.

The rearrangement joins TRBV9 to TRBJ2-1, with 10 positions matching TRBD1. V lost 0 bases to trimming and J lost 6 bases; unmatched junction nucleotides: 6. Germline V gene data show CDR1 as SGDLS and CDR2 as YYNGEE. The CDR3 is 16 residues long. The CDR3 coding sequence is TGTGCCAGCAGCGTAGTAGGGACAGGGGAGGGCAATGAGCAGTTCTTC. Amino acid sequence: CASSVVGTGEGNEQFF.

Concerning this clone itself: Other DNA variants within this sample encode the same CDR3. The genes are TRBV7-9 and TRBJ1-2; TRBD1 matches 8 bases. The germline V gene has CDR1 SEHNR and CDR2 FQNEAQ (reference sequence). The CDR3 runs 14 residues. The V gene end was trimmed by 4 bases and the J gene end by 4 bases; junction bases not matched to a gene: 5. As DNA, the CDR3 is TGTGCCAGCAGCTCTGGACAGGGCGGCTATGGCTACACCTTC. It translates to CASSSGQGGYGYTF. Looking up the rest from reference TRBV7-9 and TRBJ1-2 gives the full variable domain: DTGVSQNPRHKITKRGQNVTFRCDPISEHNRLYWYRQTLGQGPEFLTYFQNEAQLEKSRLLSDRFSAERPKGSFSTLEIQRTEQGDSAMYLCASSSGQGGYGYTFGSGTRLTVV.

The chain recombines TRBV28 with TRBJ2-5; 11 bases are a match to TRBD2. CDR1 MDHEN and CDR2 SYDVKM come from the germline V gene. J gave up 3 bases and V 6 bases, and 6 bases lay outside the gene matches. The CDR3 covers 15 residues. The CDR3 sequence is CASSITGLAEETQYF. The DNA for the CDR3 is TGTGCCAGCAGCATTACGGGACTAGCGGAAGAGACCCAGTACTTC.

The chain recombines TRBV18 with TRBJ2-7, with 7 bases that match TRBD2. Germline assignment: CDR1 KGHSH and CDR2 LQKENI. The CDR3 runs to 15 residues. J was trimmed by 6 bases and V by 3 bases; bases with no gene match: 11. The CDR3, as DNA: TGTGCCAGCTCACCTCGGAGGGAGGGAAGCCGCGAGCAGTACTTC. It translates to CASSPRREGSREQYF.

The V and J genes are TRBV7-8 and TRBJ2-1, with unresolved D. This CDR3 is 14 amino acids long. V lost 1 base to trimming and J lost 4 bases, with 8 bases between them. In germline, CDR1 is SGHVS, CDR2 FQNEAQ. For the CDR3, the DNA is TGTGCCAGCAGCTTAGTGCAGATATACAATGAGCAGTTCTTC. This sequence encodes CASSLVQIYNEQFF.

V is TRBV9 and J is TRBJ2-7; 7 bases align to TRBD2. The trim removed 0 bases at V and 4 bases at J, leaving 4 bases unmatched. Germline lookup yields CDR1 SGDLS and CDR2 YYNGEE. CDR3 size: 14 residues. CDR3 sequence: CASSVGGGMYEQYF. Written as DNA, the CDR3 is TGTGCCAGCAGCGTAGGGGGAGGGATGTACGAGCAGTACTTC.

The chain employs TRBV19 and TRBJ1-4, with a possible D match to TRBD1 (5 bases). V lost 7 bases, J lost 5 bases, and 14 bases lay in between. The CDR3 consists of 14 residues. Looked up from germline, CDR1 is LNHDA and CDR2 is SQIVND (reference sequence). As DNA, the CDR3 is TGTGCCAGTAACCCCGGGGGAGTGAATGAAAAACTGTTTTTT. Its translation is CASNPGGVNEKLFF.

This clone occurred once. The CDR3 DNA reads as TGTGCCAGCAGCTTAAGCGCGGGGGGCGGGAGAGAGACCCAGTACTTC. Protein sequence: CASSLSAGGGRETQYF. The chain joins TRBV7-3 to TRBJ2-5, with TRBD2 identical over 8 bases. Germline V gene lookup returns CDR1 SGHTA and CDR2 FQGTGA. The CDR3 consists of 16 residues. V was clipped by 1 base and J by 4 bases; unmatched bases: 8.

The genes are TRBV9 and TRBJ2-7; 10 nucleotides line up with TRBD1. The length of the CDR3 is 15 residues. CDR1 and CDR2 (germline): SGDLS, YYNGEE. Unmatched junction bases numbered 9, after V lost 3 bases and J lost 6 bases. CDR3 in DNA: TGTGCCAGCAGCGCGTCGGACAGGGGGTCGTTCGAGCAGTACTTC. It specifies CASSASDRGSFEQYF.

The chain links TRBV5-1 to TRBJ1-2, with a possible D match to TRBD1 (6 bases). V shed 2 bases and J shed 2 bases, with 31 bases lying between them. From germline, CDR1 is SGHRS and CDR2 YFSETQ. The CDR3 is 21 amino acids. The CDR3 bases are TGCGCCAGCAGCTTTAACATTCCGGGACAAATTCCCCAGGGAGCCAACTATGGCTACACCTTC. It codes for CASSFNIPGQIPQGANYGYTF.

This chain links TRBV18 with TRBJ2-1; 9 bases align to TRBD2. The CDR3 totals 15 residues. With V trimmed by 5 bases and J by 6 bases, 8 bases remained unmatched. Germline CDR1 and CDR2: KGHSH and LQKENI. This chain's CDR3 is CASSSGGGGVNEQFF. DNA for the CDR3: TGTGCCAGCTCATCAGGTGGCGGGGGGGTCAATGAGCAGTTCTTC.

This chain uses TRBV7-9 with TRBJ1-6; TRBD1 agrees at 9 bases. Trimming removed 6 bases from V and 10 bases from J; junction bases left unmatched: 10. Germline values: CDR1 SEHNR, CDR2 FQNEAQ (reference sequence). The CDR3 runs 15 residues. For the CDR3, the DNA is TGTGCCAGCAGGCGGCCCGGGACAGGGCGATCACCCCTCCACTTT. Protein sequence: CASRRPGTGRSPLHF.

The chain uses TRBV7-9 and TRBJ1-2; weak D call: TRBD1 (6 bases). The length of the CDR3 is 15 residues. V gave up 1 base and J gave up 3 bases, with 12 bases separating them. The germline gives CDR1 SEHNR, CDR2 FQNEAQ (reference sequence). CDR3 nucleotide sequence: TGTGCCAGCAGCTTAGAGGGGGGGCATTACTATGGCTACACCTTC. It specifies CASSLEGGHYYGYTF.

V is TRBV28 and J is TRBJ2-1; tentatively, D is TRBD2 (7 bases). Germline values: CDR1 MDHEN, CDR2 SYDVKM. The CDR3 length is 13 residues. Trimming cost V 8 bases and J 5 bases, with 13 bases left between them. CDR3 bases: TGTGCCAGCTCTTCGGGGGGCGACAATGAGCAGTTCTTC. Translated: CASSSGGDNEQFF.

DNA for the CDR3: TGTGCCAGCAGCCCCGGGGAGGCGACCCAGTACTTC. Encoded protein: CASSPGEATQYF. J is TRBJ2-5 and V is TRBV7-6, with D tentatively TRBD2 (6 bases). Trimming cost V 5 bases and J 7 bases, with 11 bases left between them. Germline V CDR1 and CDR2: SGHVS, FNYEAQ. The CDR3 is 12 residues long.

J is TRBJ2-7 and V is TRBV6-6; TRBD1 matches 9 bases. The V gene end was trimmed by 0 bases and the J gene end by 3 bases; junction bases not matched to a gene: 6. Germline CDR1 is MNHNY and CDR2 is SVGAGI (reference sequence). The CDR3 is 16 amino acids. The CDR3, as DNA: TGTGCCAGCAGTTACTCCACCGGGACAGGGTTCTACGAGCAGTACTTC. Its translation: CASSYSTGTGFYEQYF.

V gene TRBV27 combines with J gene TRBJ2-4, with a tentative D call TRBD2 (6 bases). Germline V CDR1 and CDR2: MNHEY, SMNVEV (reference sequence). V was shortened by 0 bases and J by 8 bases, with 8 bases between the two germline ends. This CDR3 spans 13 amino acids. The CDR3 DNA reads TGTGCCAGCAGTTTATCGGGGGAGGACATTCAGTACTTC. This gives the protein CASSLSGEDIQYF.